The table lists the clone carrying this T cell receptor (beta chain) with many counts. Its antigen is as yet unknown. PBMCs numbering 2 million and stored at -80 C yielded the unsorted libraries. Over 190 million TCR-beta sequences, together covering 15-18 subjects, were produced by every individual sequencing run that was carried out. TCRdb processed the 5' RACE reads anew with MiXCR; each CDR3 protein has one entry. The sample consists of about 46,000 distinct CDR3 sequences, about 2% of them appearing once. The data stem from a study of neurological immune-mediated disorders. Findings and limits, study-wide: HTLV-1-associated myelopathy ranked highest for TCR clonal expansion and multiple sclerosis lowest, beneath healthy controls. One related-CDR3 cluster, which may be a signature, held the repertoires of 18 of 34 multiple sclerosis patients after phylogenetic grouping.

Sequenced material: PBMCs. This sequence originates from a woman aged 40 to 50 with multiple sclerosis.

CDR3 amino acids: CASSLFWDLSTDTQYF. The DNA for the CDR3 is TGTGCCAGCAGCTTGTTCTGGGACCTTAGCACAGATACGCAGTATTTT. V gene TRBV5-5 combines with J gene TRBJ2-3; tentatively, D is TRBD1 or TRBD2 (5 bases each). The CDR3 is 16 amino acids. The V end lost 1 base, the J end lost 0 bases, and 12 bases lay between the germline ends. The germline CDR1 and CDR2 sequences are SGHKS and YYEKEE (reference sequence).